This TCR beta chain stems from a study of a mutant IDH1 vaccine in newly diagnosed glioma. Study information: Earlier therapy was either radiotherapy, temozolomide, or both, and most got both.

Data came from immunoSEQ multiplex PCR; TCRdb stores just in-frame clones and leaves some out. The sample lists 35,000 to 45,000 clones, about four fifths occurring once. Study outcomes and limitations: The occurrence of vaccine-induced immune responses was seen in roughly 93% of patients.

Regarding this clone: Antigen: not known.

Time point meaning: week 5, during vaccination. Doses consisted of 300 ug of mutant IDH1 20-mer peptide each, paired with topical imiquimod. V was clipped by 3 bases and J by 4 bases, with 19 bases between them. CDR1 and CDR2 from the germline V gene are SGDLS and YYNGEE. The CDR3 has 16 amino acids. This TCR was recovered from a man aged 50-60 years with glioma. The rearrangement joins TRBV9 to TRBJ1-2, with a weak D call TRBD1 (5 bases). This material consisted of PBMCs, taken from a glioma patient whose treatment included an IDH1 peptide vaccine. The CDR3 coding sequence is TGTGCCAGCAGCGGCAGCCGACAGAAAAAATTCTATGGCTACACCTTC. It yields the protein CASSGSRQKKFYGYTF.